These 13 T cell receptor beta chains share one sample of origin, sequenced in a study of T-cell reconstitution after alpha-beta-depleted transplantation in children. The TCRbeta library incorporated unique molecular identifiers. TCRdb ran MiXCR on the PCR reads and lists one entry per CDR3 protein. Of hundreds of thousands of distinct CDR3 sequences listed, approximately 15% are singletons. Sequenced here: PBMCs from the stem cell graft donor, sampled from the stem cell graft. The receptors here all came from a human donor who donated a stem cell graft to a child with acute myeloid leukemia.

This clonotype was seen many times. The chain couples TRBV6-1 to TRBJ2-6; D not resolved. V was pared by 7 bases and J by 0 bases, with 7 bases between. From germline, CDR1 is MNHNS and CDR2 SASEGT. This CDR3 region has 14 residues. CDR3 loop: CASTLSSGANVLTF. Here the CDR3 DNA reads TGTGCCAGCACACTTAGCTCTGGGGCCAACGTCCTGACTTTC.

The gene calls are TRBV28 and TRBJ1-4, with D unresolved. V lost 2 bases, J lost 0 bases, and 4 bases lay in between. The germline V gene has CDR1 MDHEN and CDR2 SYDVKM. This CDR3 is 14 amino acids long. For the CDR3, the DNA is TGTGCCAGCAGTTTACTTGCAACTAATGAAAAACTGTTTTTT. This encodes CASSLLATNEKLFF.

This clonotype was seen ten or more times. This chain links TRBV20-1 with TRBJ1-5; the match to TRBD1 covers 10 bases. The CDR3 extends over 14 amino acids. Trimming at V came to 2 bases and at J to 4 bases, leaving 2 bases not matched to a gene. Germline loops: CDR1 DFQATT, CDR2 SNEGSKA (reference sequence). This CDR3 reads CSARRDRGNQPQHF. DNA for the CDR3: TGCAGTGCTAGACGGGACAGGGGAAATCAGCCCCAGCATTTT.

The V and J genes are TRBV27 and TRBJ1-1, with 7 bases lining up with TRBD1. J gave up 0 bases and V 2 bases, and 6 bases lay outside the gene matches. The CDR3 has 16 amino acids. Germline assignment: CDR1 MNHEY and CDR2 SMNVEV (reference sequence). CDR3 sequence reads: CASSLARGELNTEAFF. The CDR3 DNA sequence: TGTGCCAGCAGTTTAGCCAGGGGGGAGCTGAACACTGAAGCTTTCTTT.

This clonotype appeared many times. V is TRBV15 and J is TRBJ2-7; D tentatively fits TRBD1 or TRBD2 (6 bases each). The V and J ends lost 1 base and 2 bases respectively, with 12 bases between them. CDR1 is LNHNV and CDR2 is YYDKDF in the germline V gene (reference sequence). The length of the CDR3 is 15 residues. The CDR3 coding sequence is TGTGCCACCAGCAGAGTCAAGGGGGGTCCCTACGAGCAGTACTTC. Amino acid sequence: CATSRVKGGPYEQYF.

This clonotype was counted a single time. Being one base from a much bigger clone, this may be a read error. The chain joins TRBV9 to TRBJ2-1; 12 bases map to TRBD2. Germline V gives CDR1 SGDLS, CDR2 YYNGEE. J gave up 0 bases and V 4 bases, and 11 bases lay outside the gene matches. The CDR3 spans 19 residues. The DNA for the CDR3 is TGTGCCAGCAGCAATTGCAGGACTAGCGGGGCCAACTCCTACAATGAGCAGTTCTTC. The encoded protein is CASSNCRTSGANSYNEQFF. Variable domain in full (rest from reference TRBV9 and TRBJ2-1): DSGVTQTPKHLITATGQRVTLRCSPRSGDLSVYWYQQSLDQGLQFLIQYYNGEERAKGNILERFSAQQFPDLHSELNLSSLELGDSALYFCASSNCRTSGANSYNEQFFGPGTRLTVL.

Many counts were recorded for this clonotype. The chain recombines TRBV20-1 with TRBJ1-4; TRBD1 is a possible D gene (6 bases). Trimming cost V 0 bases and J 4 bases, with 12 bases left between them. Germline V gene sequence: CDR1 DFQATT, CDR2 SNEGSKA (reference sequence). CDR3 length: 15 residues. Here the CDR3 reads CSARDQRGINEKLFF. The CDR3 DNA sequence: TGCAGTGCTAGAGATCAAAGGGGGATTAATGAAAAACTGTTTTTT.

This clonotype has only a few counts. V gene TRBV6-2 or TRBV6-3 combines with J gene TRBJ2-1, with D maybe TRBD2 (5 bases). V lost 9 bases and J lost 6, with 21 bases in between. CDR3 length equals 15 residues. Germline CDR1 and CDR2: MNHEY and SVGEGT. CDR3 DNA: TGTGCCAGTAGTGAGGGCGGTCTTAGGGTCAATGAGCAGTTCTTC. The encoded protein is CASSEGGLRVNEQFF.

This clonotype has at least ten counts. The chain employs TRBV5-1 and TRBJ1-2; no reliable D call. Germline values: CDR1 SGHRS, CDR2 YFSETQ. Trimming stripped 5 bases from V and 0 bases from J, with 11 bases between. This CDR3 has 14 residues. CDR3 protein: CASRSSGTNYGYTF. DNA for the CDR3: TGCGCCAGCAGGTCATCGGGCACTAACTATGGCTACACCTTC. Together with reference TRBV5-1 and TRBJ1-2, the CDR3 gives the full variable domain: KAGVTQTPRYLIKTRGQQVTLSCSPISGHRSVSWYQQTPGQGLQFLFEYFSETQRNKGNFPGRFSGRQFSNSRSEMNVSTLELGDSALYLCASRSSGTNYGYTFGSGTRLTVV.

Regarding this clonotype: The junction departs from the called germline gene at one end, perhaps through a read error. The chain joins TRBV20-1 to TRBJ1-4; 7 bases agree with TRBD1. The CDR3 runs 13 residues. Germline V gene data show CDR1 as DFQATT and CDR2 as SNEGSKA (reference sequence). CDR3 amino acids: CSARGQGNEKMFF. In DNA form, the CDR3 reads TGCAGTGCTAGAGGACAGGGAAATGAAAAAATGTTTTTT.

The chain is built from TRBV20-1 and TRBJ2-3, with 7 nucleotides matching TRBD2. Germline CDR1 DFQATT, CDR2 SNEGSKA (reference sequence). The CDR3 has 14 residues. V shed 3 bases and J 7 bases; nucleotides not matched to a gene: 10. The CDR3 nucleotides read TGCAGTGCTAGTCAGGGCGGGGGTCGAAATACGCAGTATTTT. Protein: CSASQGGGRNTQYF.

The table lists this clonotype with many counts. For the CDR3, the DNA is TGTGCCACCAGTGATTTGAGTGGAACCGAAGCTTTCTTT. It specifies CATSDLSGTEAFF. The chain employs TRBV24-1 and TRBJ1-1; no reliable D call. Germline V gene data show CDR1 as KGHDR and CDR2 as SFDVKD. Trimming stripped 0 bases from V and 8 bases from J, with 9 bases between. The CDR3 contains 13 residues.

The V and J genes are TRBV7-3 and TRBJ2-7; D ambiguous. CDR3 size: 13 residues. CDR1 SGHTA and CDR2 FQGTGA come from the germline V gene. Between the trimmed V and J ends, which lost 1 base and 2 bases, there was a span of 6 bases. In nucleotides, the CDR3 is TGTGCCAGCAGCTTAAGCCCGGCCTACGAGCAGTACTTC. Its protein product is CASSLSPAYEQYF.